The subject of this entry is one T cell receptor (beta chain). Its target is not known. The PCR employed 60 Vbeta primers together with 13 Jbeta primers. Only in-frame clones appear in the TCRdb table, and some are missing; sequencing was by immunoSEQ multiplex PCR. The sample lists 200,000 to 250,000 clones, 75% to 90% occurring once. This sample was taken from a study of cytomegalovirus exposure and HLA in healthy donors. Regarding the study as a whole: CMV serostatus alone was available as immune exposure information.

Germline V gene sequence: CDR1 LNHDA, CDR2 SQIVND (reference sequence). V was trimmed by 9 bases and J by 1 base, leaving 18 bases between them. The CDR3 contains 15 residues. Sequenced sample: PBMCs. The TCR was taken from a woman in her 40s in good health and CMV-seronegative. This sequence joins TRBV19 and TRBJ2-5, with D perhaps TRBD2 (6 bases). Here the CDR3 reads CASGRPGSAQETQYF. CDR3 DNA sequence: TGTGCCAGCGGAAGACCCGGGAGCGCCCAAGAGACCCAGTACTTC. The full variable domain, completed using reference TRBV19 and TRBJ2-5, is DGGITQSPKYLFRKEGQNVTLSCEQNLNHDAMYWYRQDPGQGLRLIYYSQIVNDFQKGDIAEGYSVSREKKESFPLTVTSAQKNPTAFYLCASGRPGSAQETQYFGPGTRLLVL.